These 29 T cell receptor beta chains originate from one sample sequenced in a study of spatial heterogeneity in lung cancer. MiXCR, applied by TCRdb to the 5' RACE reads, yields one record per CDR3 protein. The sample comprises about 11,000 distinct CDR3 sequences, roughly 3.9% of which are singletons, and 6.5% to 9.5% rests with the top ten. Specified time point: sample taken at primary tumor resection. Without sorting, whole RNA was sequenced from tumor, nontumor lung or frozen PBMC. This specimen was normal lung tissue next to the tumor, taken at surgery. These receptors all stem from a male donor with early-stage non-small cell lung cancer.

This clonotype was picked up a small number of times. Within a library made for alpha chains, this beta chain is off target, and its count is uninformative. The chain has TRBV30 and TRBJ2-4; D uncertain. The CDR3 is 13 residues long. Germline assignment: CDR1 GTSNPN and CDR2 SVGIG (reference sequence). Trimming pared 2 bases from V and 2 bases from J, leaving 7 bases between. The CDR3 reads CAWSLGSKNIQYF. The DNA for the CDR3 is TGTGCCTGGAGTCTGGGATCCAAAAACATTCAGTACTTC.

Judged by abundance, this clonotype is medium-sized. Within a library made for alpha chains, this beta chain is off target, and its count is uninformative. J is TRBJ2-3 and V is TRBV9, with 9 bases lining up with TRBD2. Germline CDR1 and CDR2: SGDLS and YYNGEE. The CDR3 totals 15 residues. J gave up 6 bases and V 0 bases, and 5 bases lay outside the gene matches. The CDR3 is CASSVGGGAADTQYF. CDR3 in DNA: TGTGCCAGCAGCGTAGGCGGGGGGGCCGCGGATACGCAGTATTTT.

In this sample, this clonotype is medium-sized (0.01 to 0.1%). This beta chain is a stray read from a library made for alpha chains; its abundance is not meaningful. CDR3 in amino acids: CASSFDRVEYF. The CDR3 DNA follows: TGTGCCAGCAGTTTCGACAGGGTCGAGTACTTC. The chain employs TRBV28 and TRBJ2-7; 7 nucleotides agree with TRBD1. This CDR3 has 11 residues. With V trimmed by 3 bases and J by 11 bases, 4 bases remained unmatched. Germline V gene lookup returns CDR1 MDHEN and CDR2 SYDVKM.

This clonotype is labeled as medium-sized. A library made for alpha chains picked up this beta chain off target, so its size means little. The J gene is TRBJ2-3, the V gene TRBV20-1; D gene uncertain. Trimming stripped 1 base from V and 3 bases from J, with 14 bases between. The CDR3 covers 15 residues. From germline, CDR1 is DFQATT and CDR2 SNEGSKA (reference sequence). As DNA, the CDR3 is TGCAGTGCTAGAGGCGCCCACTTGATTACAGATACGCAGTATTTT. Translation: CSARGAHLITDTQYF.

This clonotype was seen more than once but under ten times. As an off-target read in a library built for alpha chains, this beta chain has a frequency of little significance. The chain has TRBV4-1 and TRBJ2-3; D is perhaps TRBD2 (5 bases). V lost 1 base to trimming and J lost 8 bases, with 19 bases between them. The CDR3 runs 16 residues. Germline V lookup: CDR1 MGHRA, CDR2 YSYEKL. CDR3 bases: TGCGCCAGCAGCCAAGGGAGAGGACTCACTACCATTACGCAGTATTTT. Translated, it gives CASSQGRGLTTITQYF.

This clonotype is classed as medium-sized. This beta chain is off target for a library built for alpha chains, so its abundance means little. The chain employs TRBV7-9 and TRBJ2-7, with D possibly TRBD1 on 6 matching bases. The CDR3 extends over 15 amino acids. The germline gives CDR1 SEHNR, CDR2 FQNEAQ (reference sequence). Trimming stripped 5 bases from V and 0 bases from J, with 14 bases between. The CDR3 bases are TGTGCCAGCAGCCAGGACAGCTCCAGCTCCTACGAGCAGTACTTC. It specifies CASSQDSSSSYEQYF.

This clonotype was seen at least ten times. The size of this beta chain means little, since it is a stray read in a library made for alpha chains. V and J are TRBV6-2 or TRBV6-3 and TRBJ2-7; D uncertain. With 2 bases removed from V and 7 bases from J, the gap between germline ends came to 18 bases. The length of the CDR3 is 15 residues. Germline-derived CDR1 and CDR2 are MNHEY and SVGEGT. In DNA form, the CDR3 reads TGTGCCAGCAGTTACGAATTGACGGAGTCGCGGGAGCAGTACTTC. Amino acids: CASSYELTESREQYF.

About this clonotype: The library was prepared for alpha chains; this beta chain is a stray read, so its frequency means little. The genes are TRBV11-2 and TRBJ1-1; perhaps TRBD1 as D (6 bases). The CDR3 runs 17 residues. Trimming pared 4 bases from V and 1 base from J, leaving 19 bases between. Germline V gives CDR1 SGHAT, CDR2 FQNNGV. CDR3 in DNA: TGTGCCAGCAGCTCCGGGGATAGCGGGGGCCCGAACACTGAAGCTTTCTTT. Translating it yields CASSSGDSGGPNTEAFF. Full variable domain (missing parts from reference TRBV11-2 and TRBJ1-1): EAGVAQSPRYKIIEKRQSVAFWCNPISGHATLYWYQQILGQGPKLLIQFQNNGVVDDSQLPKDRFSAERLKGVDSTLKIQPAKLEDSAVYLCASSSGDSGGPNTEAFFGQGTRLTVV.

In this sample, this clonotype turned up many times. The size of this beta chain means little, since it is a stray read in a library made for alpha chains. V and J are TRBV29-1 and TRBJ1-1; TRBD1 is a possible D gene (5 bases). This CDR3 is built from 12 residues. Trimming took 7 bases from V and 6 from J, leaving 15 bases between them. In germline, CDR1 is SQVTM, CDR2 ANQGSEA. CDR3 DNA: TGCAGCGCCGGGGGGAGTACGGCTGAAGCTTTCTTT. This encodes CSAGGSTAEAFF.

This clonotype was recorded at least ten times. Since the library was made to target alpha chains, this beta chain is a stray read and its abundance is not meaningful. The chain links TRBV2 to TRBJ2-6, with D uncertain. The germline CDR1 and CDR2 sequences are SNHLY and FYNNEI. The CDR3 contains 15 residues. V dropped 1 base and J dropped 0 bases, with 4 bases sitting between them. The CDR3 nucleotides are TGTGCCAGCAGTGAAGGTGGCTCTGGGGCCAACGTCCTGACTTTC. This sequence encodes CASSEGGSGANVLTF.

The sample holds many counts of this clonotype. This beta chain lies outside the target of a library built for alpha chains; its clone size means little. The chain uses TRBV7-3 and TRBJ2-1; TRBD2 matches at 9 bases. The germline gives CDR1 SGHTA, CDR2 FQGTGA. V was clipped by 2 bases and J by 4 bases; unmatched bases: 3. This CDR3 contains 15 residues. The CDR3 region is CASSLLAGSYNEQFF. DNA for the CDR3: TGTGCCAGCAGCTTACTAGCGGGGAGTTACAATGAGCAGTTCTTC.

This clonotype was counted many times. This beta chain is a stray read from a library made for alpha chains; its abundance is not meaningful. This chain connects TRBV29-1 to TRBJ1-1; unclear D gene. V lost 5 bases, J lost 0 bases, and 1 base lay in between. CDR3 length equals 10 residues. Germline V gene data show CDR1 as SQVTM and CDR2 as ANQGSEA. This CDR3 is CSVMNTEAFF. The CDR3 nucleotides are TGCAGCGTTATGAACACTGAAGCTTTCTTT.

The sample holds many counts of this clonotype. This beta chain represents an off-target read in a library built for alpha chains; its size is of limited meaning. V and J are TRBV7-2 and TRBJ1-1; 10 bases are a match to TRBD1. There are 18 residues in the CDR3. V lost 0 bases and J lost 4; bases outside the gene matches: 11. CDR1 is SGHTA and CDR2 is FQGNSA in the germline V gene. Here the CDR3 DNA reads TGTGCCAGCAGCTTAGCCCAGGGACAGGGGACTTGGGTCACTGAAGCTTTCTTT. The encoded protein is CASSLAQGQGTWVTEAFF.

This clonotype occurred many times. This beta chain represents an off-target read in a library built for alpha chains; its size is of limited meaning. The chain has TRBV29-1 and TRBJ1-2; 9 nucleotides match TRBD1. The CDR3 is 12 residues long. Germline V gene lookup returns CDR1 SQVTM and CDR2 ANQGSEA. V was pared by 8 bases and J by 6 bases, with 7 bases of the junction left unmatched. Here the CDR3 reads CSSPTGGNGYTF. For the CDR3, the DNA is TGCAGCTCCCCCACAGGGGGCAATGGCTACACCTTC.

This clonotype is judged medium-sized. A library made for alpha chains picked up this beta chain off target, so its size means little. The chain employs TRBV11-2 and TRBJ1-1; unclear D gene. Germline CDR1 is SGHAT and CDR2 is FQNNGV. There are 15 residues in the CDR3. The V and J ends lost 1 base and 4 bases respectively, with 13 bases between them. DNA of the CDR3: TGTGCCAGCAGCTTAGGTCGAGGAGGCGGCACTGAAGCTTTCTTT. This sequence encodes CASSLGRGGGTEAFF.

This clonotype came up many times. With the library built for alpha chains, this beta chain is off target and its frequency is not meaningful. V gene TRBV20-1 combines with J gene TRBJ2-5, with TRBD1 as a possible D gene (5 bases). CDR1 and CDR2 from the germline V gene are DFQATT and SNEGSKA (reference sequence). With 3 bases removed from V and 5 bases from J, the gap between germline ends came to 13 bases. The CDR3 extends over 13 amino acids. The CDR3 sequence: CSASAGIWETQYF. The CDR3 DNA reads TGCAGTGCTAGCGCAGGGATATGGGAGACCCAGTACTTC.

Relative to its sample, this clonotype is medium-sized. A library prepared for alpha chains yielded this beta chain as an off-target read; its size is of little meaning. CDR3 sequence reads: CASSLATGDNYGYTF. As DNA, the CDR3 is TGTGCCAGCAGCTTAGCGACGGGGGACAACTATGGCTACACCTTC. The chain is built from TRBV7-8 and TRBJ1-2; weak D call: TRBD1 (5 bases). CDR1 is SGHVS and CDR2 is FQNEAQ in the germline V gene. The CDR3 consists of 15 residues. The ends were cut back, 0 bases at V and 2 bases at J, with 10 bases in the middle. The complete variable domain, with remaining parts taken from reference TRBV7-8 and TRBJ1-2, reads GAGVSQSPRYKVAKRGQDVALRCDPISGHVSLFWYQQALGQGPEFLTYFQNEAQLDKSGLPSDRFFAERPEGSVSTLKIQRTQQEDSAVYLCASSLATGDNYGYTFGSGTRLTVV.

For this clonotype: The library was built for alpha chains, so this beta chain is an off-target read and its size means little. The chain has TRBV4-2 and TRBJ2-7, with TRBD2 matching over 9 bases. V was pared by 1 base and J by 0 bases, with 1 base of the junction left unmatched. The CDR3 has 15 residues. CDR1 is LGHNA and CDR2 is YNFKEQ in the germline V gene. The CDR3: CASSQASGVSYEQYF. DNA of the CDR3: TGTGCCAGCAGCCAAGCTAGCGGGGTCTCCTACGAGCAGTACTTC.

This clonotype is medium-sized by share. Because the library targeted alpha chains, this beta chain is an off-target read whose size means little. The chain joins TRBV19 to TRBJ2-3; tentatively, D is TRBD2 (6 bases). CDR3 length: 15 residues. Germline V gene lookup returns CDR1 LNHDA and CDR2 SQIVND (reference sequence). Trimming shortened V by 8 bases and J by 0 bases, and 15 bases separated the two germline ends. CDR3 DNA: TGTGCCAGTTCCATTACTAGCACCAGCACAGATACGCAGTATTTT. This sequence encodes CASSITSTSTDTQYF.

By sample share, this clonotype is medium-sized. This beta chain is an off-target read within a library intended for alpha chains, so its frequency means little. This chain joins TRBV29-1 and TRBJ2-2; 10 bases map to TRBD2. Trimming removed 6 bases from V and 4 bases from J; junction bases left unmatched: 8. Germline CDR1 is SQVTM and CDR2 is ANQGSEA. This CDR3 spans 15 amino acids. CDR3 amino acids: CSVRMASGSTGELFF. For the CDR3, the DNA is TGCAGCGTGAGAATGGCTAGCGGGAGCACCGGGGAGCTGTTTTTT.

This clonotype was found many times. This beta chain lies outside the target of a library built for alpha chains; its clone size means little. The chain recombines TRBV29-1 with TRBJ1-1; no clear D gene. The CDR3 sequence is 19 residues long. The ends were cut back, 6 bases at V and 0 bases at J, with 29 bases in the middle. CDR1 is SQVTM, CDR2 ANQGSEA, per germline. CDR3 amino acids: CSVARRRYRNRTVNTEAFF. The CDR3 DNA reads TGCAGCGTCGCTAGGCGGAGATATCGAAATCGGACGGTGAACACTGAAGCTTTCTTT.

By sample fraction, this clonotype is medium-sized. The library was built for alpha chains, so this beta chain is an off-target read and its size means little. The chain carries TRBV29-1 and TRBJ2-3; no firm D call. V dropped 5 bases and J dropped 0 bases, with 9 bases sitting between them. Germline values: CDR1 SQVTM, CDR2 ANQGSEA. This CDR3 is 13 amino acids long. CDR3 DNA: TGCAGCGTTAGAGTCGAGAGCACAGATACGCAGTATTTT. Its protein product is CSVRVESTDTQYF.

About this clonotype itself: Because the library targeted alpha chains, this beta chain is an off-target read whose size means little. The chain links TRBV5-1 to TRBJ2-3, with 9 nucleotides matching TRBD2. The V and J ends lost 1 base and 5 bases, in that order; junction bases with no gene match: 11. The CDR3 extends over 17 amino acids. Germline assignment: CDR1 SGHRS and CDR2 YFSETQ. The CDR3 loop reads CASSLSRSGRTGDTQYF. DNA of the CDR3: TGCGCCAGCAGCTTGTCGAGGAGCGGGAGGACAGGAGATACGCAGTATTTT.

This clonotype was detected many times. Little can be read into the size of this beta chain, an off-target read in a library designed for alpha chains. The V and J genes are TRBV29-1 and TRBJ1-1; D may be TRBD1 (6 bases). This CDR3 has 14 amino acids. Germline CDR1 SQVTM, CDR2 ANQGSEA. V was shortened by 4 bases and J by 0 bases, with 12 bases between the two germline ends. The CDR3 DNA reads TGCAGCGTTGTAATTGGGGGCATGAACACTGAAGCTTTCTTT. This translates into CSVVIGGMNTEAFF.

This clonotype was seen ten or more times. Because this beta chain is a stray read in a library intended to capture alpha chains, its abundance should not be given much weight. The CDR3 coding sequence is TGTGCCAGCAGCTTAGGGCCTAGCGCGAACACAGATACGCAGTATTTT. This gives the protein CASSLGPSANTDTQYF. This rearrangement joins TRBV7-2 to TRBJ2-3; possible D gene TRBD2, 6 bases. V was clipped by 1 base and J by 2 bases, with 13 bases between them. This CDR3 has 16 amino acids. Germline-derived CDR1 and CDR2 are SGHTA and FQGNSA.

This clonotype has at least ten counts. Since the library was made to target alpha chains, this beta chain is a stray read and its abundance is not meaningful. V and J are TRBV6-5 and TRBJ1-5; 9 nucleotides match TRBD1. Germline V gives CDR1 MNHEY, CDR2 SVGAGI. The CDR3 loop spans 14 amino acids. V dropped 4 bases and J dropped 6; count of bases not matched to a gene: 4. The CDR3 region has the DNA TGTGCCAGCAGTTTACAGGGGGCTTTTCAGCCCCAGCATTTT. This codes for CASSLQGAFQPQHF.

At least ten counts were recorded for this clonotype. One end of the junction fails to match germline, which may point to a read error. In a library made to pick up alpha chains, this beta chain is a stray read with a size that means little. This chain links TRBV7-3 with TRBJ2-1, with unresolved D. Germline loops: CDR1 SGHTA, CDR2 FQGTGA. The CDR3 covers 13 residues. In nucleotides, the CDR3 is TGTGCCAGCAGTTTAACCTCCTACAATGAGCAGTTCTTC. Translation gives CASSLTSYNEQFF.

In this sample, this clonotype is medium-sized. The library was built for alpha chains, so this beta chain is an off-target read and its size means little. The chain has TRBV6-1 and TRBJ2-5, with D hard to call. CDR3 length: 14 amino acids. The germline gives CDR1 MNHNS, CDR2 SASEGT. V dropped 8 bases and J dropped 1 base, with 14 bases sitting between them. CDR3 sequence: CASLHWGFQETQYF. Here the CDR3 DNA reads TGTGCCAGCCTGCACTGGGGTTTCCAAGAGACCCAGTACTTC.

A remark on this clonotype: This beta chain came through as a stray read in a library set up for alpha chains, and its size says little. The CDR3 sequence: CASSQQGSRWTRTDTQYF. The DNA of the CDR3 is TGTGCCAGCAGCCAACAGGGTTCCCGTTGGACTCGCACAGATACGCAGTATTTT. This chain joins TRBV12-3 or TRBV12-4 and TRBJ2-3; maybe TRBD1 (6 bases). The V end lost 6 bases, the J end lost 1 base, and 23 bases lay between the germline ends. This CDR3 has 18 residues.